The 31 T cell receptor beta chains given below trace back to one sample, sequenced in a study of blood T cell repertoires in COVID-19. Sequencing was performed with immunoSEQ multiplex PCR; in TCRdb, only in-frame clones are kept and a portion is missing. The table shows about 39,000 clones, with roughly 90% occurring only once. Source material: peripheral blood. These receptors all stem from a man in his fifties with active COVID-19.

The CDR3 nucleotides read TGTGCCAGCAGCCGAAAGCGACAGGGGGTTAGCACAGATACGCAGTATTTT. Translating it yields CASSRKRQGVSTDTQYF. This sequence joins TRBV5-5 and TRBJ2-3; 9 bases align to TRBD1. This CDR3 has 17 amino acids. Germline CDR1 is SGHKS and CDR2 is YYEKEE (reference sequence). Unmatched junction bases numbered 9, after V lost 4 bases and J lost 0 bases.

The chain couples TRBV6-1 to TRBJ2-5; D gene unclear. CDR3 length equals 16 residues. Germline V CDR1 and CDR2: MNHNS, SASEGT. Deletions cut 4 bases from V and 1 base from J, with 16 bases between. In DNA form, the CDR3 reads TGTGCCAGCAGTGCTCCCCTTGTAGGAGCCCAAGAGACCCAGTACTTC. Translated, it gives CASSAPLVGAQETQYF.

The rearrangement joins TRBV7-2 to TRBJ2-1, with D unclear. Germline V gene data show CDR1 as SGHTA and CDR2 as FQGNSA. V was cut by 5 bases and J by 3 bases, with 8 bases left in between. CDR3 length equals 13 residues. CDR3 sequence (DNA): TGTGCCAGCAGCCCCCGTAACTACAATGAGCAGTTCTTC. Its protein product is CASSPRNYNEQFF.

The J gene is TRBJ2-7, the V gene TRBV5-6, with 12 bases aligning to TRBD1. The CDR3 runs to 14 residues. Germline V CDR1 and CDR2: SGHDT, YYEEEE. Trimming took 0 bases from V and 8 from J; bases not matched to a gene: 3. In DNA, the CDR3 is TGTGCCAGCAGCTTGGCCGGGACAGGGGGCCAGCAGTACTTC. Protein: CASSLAGTGGQQYF. Based on the CDR3 plus reference TRBV5-6 and TRBJ2-7, the full variable domain is DAGVTQSPTHLIKTRGQQVTLRCSPKSGHDTVSWYQQALGQGPQFIFQYYEEEERQRGNFPDRFSGHQFPNYSSELNVNALLLGDSALYLCASSLAGTGGQQYFGPGTRLTVT.

The chain joins TRBV27 to TRBJ1-2, with TRBD1 as a possible D gene (5 bases). Per the germline V gene, CDR1 is MNHEY and CDR2 is SMNVEV (reference sequence). V was clipped by 2 bases and J by 4 bases, with 11 bases between them. The CDR3 totals 14 residues. CDR3 region: CASSLGAPSYGYTF. The CDR3 nucleotides read TGTGCCAGCAGTTTAGGGGCCCCCAGCTATGGCTACACCTTC.

This chain connects TRBV5-4 to TRBJ1-6; no reliable D call. The CDR3 runs to 14 residues. CDR1 and CDR2 from the germline V gene are SGHNT and YYREEE (reference sequence). With 4 bases removed from V and 5 bases from J, the gap between germline ends came to 10 bases. The CDR3 region is CASSPGINNSPLHF. The CDR3 coding sequence is TGTGCCAGCAGCCCCGGGATTAATAATTCACCCCTCCACTTT.

The CDR3 DNA sequence: TGTGCCAGCAGCAAATGGAGGCGGGGGCCCCGAGTTCAGCCCCAGCATTTT. Translated, it gives CASSKWRRGPRVQPQHF. The chain uses TRBV21-1 and TRBJ1-5. TRBV21-1 is classified as a pseudogene. This CDR3 spans 17 amino acids.

CDR3 residues: CAISESRPNEKLFF. CDR3 coding DNA: TGTGCCATCAGTGAGTCGAGGCCTAATGAAAAACTGTTTTTT. This chain links TRBV10-3 with TRBJ1-4; D is uncertain. Germline lookup yields CDR1 ENHRY and CDR2 SYGVKD. The CDR3 is 14 amino acids. The V and J ends lost 0 bases and 3 bases respectively, with 5 bases between them.

A few counts support this clone. This chain connects TRBV30 to TRBJ2-7, with 7 bases identical to TRBD1. The germline V gene encodes CDR1 GTSNPN and CDR2 SVGIG (reference sequence). The CDR3 has 13 residues. J was trimmed by 2 bases and V by 6 bases; bases with no gene match: 7. CDR3 sequence (DNA): TGTGCCTGTGCTGGGACAGAGCCCTACGAGCAGTACTTC. The encoded protein is CACAGTEPYEQYF.

The chain has TRBV30 and TRBJ1-6; 9 bases map to TRBD1. The CDR3 contains 15 residues. The V and J ends lost 3 bases and 10 bases, in that order; junction bases with no gene match: 10. The germline V gene has CDR1 GTSNPN and CDR2 SVGIG (reference sequence). CDR3 residues: CAWSTTGGPKSPLHF. The CDR3 nucleotides read TGTGCCTGGAGCACTACAGGGGGCCCCAAATCACCCCTCCACTTT.

This chain links TRBV5-6 with TRBJ2-7; TRBD1 matches at 10 bases. The V gene's germline CDR1 is SGHDT and CDR2 YYEEEE. With 3 bases clipped from V and 5 bases from J, the junction kept 8 bases outside the gene matches. The CDR3 spans 15 residues. In nucleotides, the CDR3 is TGTGCCAGCAGCTCCAGACAGGGGGCGTTGGACGAGCAGTACTTC. Translating it yields CASSSRQGALDEQYF.

The rearrangement links TRBV5-1 to TRBJ2-5; 12 bases match TRBD2. In germline, CDR1 is SGHRS, CDR2 YFSETQ. The CDR3 runs 18 residues. J lost 3 bases, V lost 2 bases, and 11 bases had no gene match. In DNA form, the CDR3 reads TGCGCCAGCAGCTTAGGAACTAGCGGGAGGCCCGCCGAAGAGACCCAGTACTTC. Protein sequence: CASSLGTSGRPAEETQYF. The full variable domain, with the rest looked up from reference TRBV5-1 and TRBJ2-5, is KAGVTQTPRYLIKTRGQQVTLSCSPISGHRSVSWYQQTPGQGLQFLFEYFSETQRNKGNFPGRFSGRQFSNSRSEMNVSTLELGDSALYLCASSLGTSGRPAEETQYFGPGTRLLVL.

The chain links TRBV2 to TRBJ1-1, with TRBD1 as a possible D gene (6 bases). Germline CDR1 reads SNHLY; CDR2 reads FYNNEI. The CDR3 covers 14 residues. Trimming pared 5 bases from V and 4 bases from J, leaving 14 bases between. The CDR3 reads CASSIQGVGTEAFF. The CDR3, as DNA: TGTGCCAGCAGTATACAGGGAGTTGGCACTGAAGCTTTCTTT.

The chain employs TRBV2 and TRBJ2-7; a weak D match, TRBD1 (7 bases). CDR3 size: 15 residues. The V and J ends lost 7 bases and 0 bases respectively, with 16 bases between them. From germline, CDR1 is SNHLY and CDR2 FYNNEI. The CDR3, as DNA: TGTGCCAGCAAGGGAGGTAGGGACAGCTCCTACGAGCAGTACTTC. Its protein is CASKGGRDSSYEQYF.

This clone was detected only once. The V and J genes are TRBV5-1 and TRBJ2-5; unclear D gene. The germline CDR1 and CDR2 sequences are SGHRS and YFSETQ. The CDR3 is 14 residues long. The V end lost 0 bases, the J end lost 1 base, and 7 bases lay between the germline ends. The CDR3 protein is CASSLAYSQETQYF. CDR3 bases: TGCGCCAGCAGCTTGGCTTACAGCCAAGAGACCCAGTACTTC.

For this clone: One end of the junction is discordant with germline, which a read error may explain. The gene calls are TRBV6-4 and TRBJ2-1, with TRBD2 identical over 15 bases. Germline V gene data show CDR1 as MRHNA and CDR2 as SNTAGT. CDR3 length: 15 residues. The CDR3 DNA follows: TGTGCCAGCAGTGACTCGATGGGGACTAGCGGGGGGCCTGTCTTC. This sequence encodes CASSDSMGTSGGPVF.

V usage is TRBV6-1 and J usage is TRBJ1-2; 7 bases are a match to TRBD1. The junction had 12 bases not matched to a gene; V was cut back by 1 base and J by 7 bases. This CDR3 region has 16 residues. Germline CDR1 reads MNHNS; CDR2 reads SASEGT. CDR3 protein: CASSEGGGRVAVGYTF. CDR3 nucleotides: TGTGCCAGCAGTGAAGGAGGGGGCAGGGTTGCGGTTGGCTACACCTTC.

This chain connects TRBV5-1 to TRBJ2-3; TRBD2 aligns across 7 bases. CDR3 size: 14 residues. V trimming: 7 bases; J trimming: 2 bases; junction bases outside the gene matches: 7. From germline, CDR1 is SGHRS and CDR2 YFSETQ. CDR3 in DNA: TGCGCCAGCCGCAGACTAGCAAACACAGATACGCAGTATTTT. Translating gives CASRRLANTDTQYF.

This sequence joins TRBV12-3 or TRBV12-4 and TRBJ2-7; the D gene is possibly TRBD1 (5 bases). Trimming removed 10 bases from V and 5 bases from J, with 15 bases in between. The CDR3 sequence is 12 residues long. The CDR3 nucleotides read TGTGCCATCTCCCAGGGTAGCAACGAGCAGTACTTC. Translating it yields CAISQGSNEQYF.

The rearrangement uses TRBV29-1 and TRBJ2-2; maybe TRBD2 (6 bases). The V end was cut by 4 bases, the J end by 3 bases, with 15 bases between. Germline V CDR1 and CDR2: SQVTM, ANQGSEA. The CDR3 loop spans 15 amino acids. CDR3 bases: TGCAGCGTTGGTGGGGGGAGCAGTGACACCGGGGAGCTGTTTTTT. Translation gives CSVGGGSSDTGELFF.

The chain carries TRBV18 and TRBJ2-3; 8 bases agree with TRBD1. Germline CDR1 and CDR2: KGHSH and LQKENI. This CDR3 spans 15 amino acids. Unmatched junction bases numbered 6, after V lost 6 bases and J lost 1 base. In DNA form, the CDR3 reads TGTGCCAGCTCCGACAGGGGACCTCGCACAGATACGCAGTATTTT. Translation gives CASSDRGPRTDTQYF. The whole variable domain, remainder taken from reference TRBV18 and TRBJ2-3, is NAGVMQNPRHLVRRRGQEARLRCSPMKGHSHVYWYRQLPEEGLKFMVYLQKENIIDESGMPKERFSAEFPKEGPSILRIQQVVRGDSAAYFCASSDRGPRTDTQYFGPGTRLTVL.

V gene TRBV25-1 combines with J gene TRBJ1-1; 7 bases match TRBD1. The junction had 9 bases not matched to a gene; V was cut back by 4 bases and J by 10 bases. Germline values: CDR1 MGHDK, CDR2 SYGVNS. This CDR3 has 13 residues. CDR3 sequence reads: CASSGVVQGGAFF. CDR3 in DNA: TGTGCCAGCAGTGGGGTTGTTCAGGGGGGAGCTTTCTTT.

The chain is built from TRBV5-4 and TRBJ1-4; 7 positions agree with TRBD1. From germline, CDR1 is SGHNT and CDR2 YYREEE (reference sequence). The CDR3 contains 14 residues. Trimming removed 4 bases from V and 8 bases from J; junction bases left unmatched: 8. CDR3 amino acids: CASSEGGKGEKLFF. In DNA form, the CDR3 reads TGTGCCAGCAGCGAAGGGGGCAAGGGCGAAAAACTGTTTTTT.

This chain links TRBV11-3 with TRBJ2-1; D is perhaps TRBD2 (6 bases). The CDR3 covers 14 residues. The V and J ends lost 3 bases and 7 bases respectively, with 13 bases between them. The germline V gene has CDR1 SGHNT and CDR2 YENEEA. CDR3 sequence reads: CASSFGRESNEQFF. Here the CDR3 DNA reads TGTGCCAGCAGCTTCGGGCGGGAATCGAATGAGCAGTTCTTC. The entire variable domain, with the rest obtained from reference TRBV11-3 and TRBJ2-1, is as follows: EAGVVQSPRYKIIEKKQPVAFWCNPISGHNTLYWYLQNLGQGPELLIRYENEEAVDDSQLPKDRFSAERLKGVDSTLKIQPAELGDSAVYLCASSFGRESNEQFFGPGTRLTVL.

This chain connects TRBV25-1 to TRBJ1-2; TRBD1 matches at 7 bases. From germline, CDR1 is MGHDK and CDR2 SYGVNS. The CDR3 length is 15 residues. V shed 0 bases and J 5 bases; nucleotides not matched to a gene: 6. The CDR3 bases are TGTGCCAGCAGTGAATACGAGGGGGCGGGGTATGGCTACACCTTC. Translated, it gives CASSEYEGAGYGYTF.

V is TRBV30 and J is TRBJ2-5; 7 nucleotides align to TRBD1. Losses at the gene ends were 2 bases for V and 4 bases for J; bases not matched to a gene: 4. From germline, CDR1 is GTSNPN and CDR2 SVGIG (reference sequence). The CDR3 is 13 amino acids. DNA for the CDR3: TGTGCCTGGAGTTCTGGGACAGCAGAGACCCAGTACTTC. Protein sequence: CAWSSGTAETQYF.

The chain recombines TRBV2 with TRBJ2-1; the D gene is possibly TRBD2 (6 bases). V shed 4 bases and J shed 2 bases, with 12 bases lying between them. CDR1 is SNHLY and CDR2 is FYNNEI in the germline V gene. CDR3 length equals 15 residues. CDR3 loop: CASSGGGTAYNEQFF. The DNA for the CDR3 is TGTGCCAGCAGTGGGGGCGGGACTGCCTACAATGAGCAGTTCTTC.

The chain combines TRBV27 with TRBJ2-1; 9 bases match TRBD1. The CDR3 length is 17 residues. Germline trimming cut 5 bases from V and 0 bases from J; bases unmatched to any gene: 8. In germline, CDR1 is MNHEY, CDR2 SMNVEV (reference sequence). Here the CDR3 reads CASSLSGTGFSYNEQFF. As DNA, the CDR3 is TGTGCCAGCAGTCTTTCCGGGACAGGGTTCTCCTACAATGAGCAGTTCTTC.

This chain joins TRBV18 and TRBJ1-5; 12 bases are shared with TRBD1. The CDR3 is 15 amino acids. Germline CDR1 reads KGHSH; CDR2 reads LQKENI. Trimming at V came to 3 bases and at J to 4 bases, leaving 1 base not matched to a gene. CDR3 nucleotide sequence: TGTGCCAGCTCACCGGGACAGGGGGCTAATCAGCCCCAGCATTTT. Protein sequence: CASSPGQGANQPQHF.

The rearrangement uses TRBV19 and TRBJ2-1; 9 bases agree with TRBD2. This CDR3 comprises 15 residues. Germline lookup yields CDR1 LNHDA and CDR2 SQIVND (reference sequence). V shed 3 bases and J 3 bases; nucleotides not matched to a gene: 3. CDR3 sequence: CASSISGSYYNEQFF. The CDR3 DNA sequence: TGTGCCAGTAGTATTAGCGGGAGCTACTACAATGAGCAGTTCTTC.

This clone was recorded once. The gene calls are TRBV18 and TRBJ2-1; 8 bases are a match to TRBD2. V trimming: 2 bases; J trimming: 2 bases; junction bases outside the gene matches: 5. Germline CDR1 is KGHSH and CDR2 is LQKENI. The CDR3 covers 16 residues. DNA for the CDR3: TGTGCCAGCTCACCAACTAGCGGCCTCCCCTACAATGAGCAGTTCTTC. Translated, it gives CASSPTSGLPYNEQFF.